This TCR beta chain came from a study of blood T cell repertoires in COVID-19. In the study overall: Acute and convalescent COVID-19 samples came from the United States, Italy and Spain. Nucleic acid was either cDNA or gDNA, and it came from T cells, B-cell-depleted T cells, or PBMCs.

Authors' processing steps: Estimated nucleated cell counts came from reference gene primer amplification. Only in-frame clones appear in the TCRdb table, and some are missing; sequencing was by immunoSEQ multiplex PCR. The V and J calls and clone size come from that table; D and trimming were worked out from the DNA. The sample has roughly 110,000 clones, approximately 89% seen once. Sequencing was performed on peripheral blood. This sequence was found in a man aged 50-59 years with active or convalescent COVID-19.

This CDR3 is CASSSFAGGGDTQYF. The CDR3 bases are TGTGCCAGCAGCTCCTTCGCAGGGGGCGGAGATACGCAGTATTTT. The J gene is TRBJ2-3, the V gene TRBV6-4, with TRBD1 matching over 8 bases. V was pared by 6 bases and J by 5 bases, with 10 bases of the junction left unmatched. CDR3 length: 15 amino acids. Germline CDR1 MRHNA, CDR2 SNTAGT.